This entry is about one T cell receptor (beta chain). What it recognizes is unknown. The data were taken from a study of a mutant IDH1 vaccine in newly diagnosed glioma. J lost 2 bases, V lost 1 base, and 1 base had no gene match. The CDR3 is 14 amino acids. Looked up from germline, CDR1 is SGHTA and CDR2 is FQGNSA. Sequencing used immunoSEQ multiplex PCR; TCRdb keeps in-frame clones, though not all of them. The sample lists more than 50,000 clones, 75% to 90% occurring once. Described time point: week 11, during vaccination. In every dose of vaccine, 300 ug of mutant IDH1 20-mer peptide was given alongside topical imiquimod.

The TCR comes from a man aged 40-49 years with glioma. Sequencing used PBMCs, obtained from a glioma patient whose treatment included an IDH1 peptide vaccine. The chain joins TRBV7-2 to TRBJ1-2, with 7 bases matching TRBD1. The CDR3 bases are TGTGCCAGCAGCTTAGGGACAGGAAACTATGGCTACACCTTC. This sequence encodes CASSLGTGNYGYTF.